Following are 5 T cell receptor beta chains from one sample sequenced in a study of cytomegalovirus exposure and HLA in healthy donors. PCR primers comprised 60 Vbeta and 13 Jbeta primers. Sequencing was performed with immunoSEQ multiplex PCR; in TCRdb, only in-frame clones are kept and a portion is missing. The specimen's table records about 160,000 clones. Input material: PBMCs. The receptors were gathered from a young man in good health and CMV-seronegative.

This sequence joins TRBV5-6 and TRBJ2-5; 7 bases line up with TRBD2. The CDR3 is 14 residues long. CDR1 and CDR2 (germline): SGHDT, YYEEEE. V was pared by 4 bases and J by 4 bases, with 7 bases of the junction left unmatched. CDR3 bases: TGTGCCAGCAGCGGGGGGGGATCCCCAGAGACCCAGTACTTC. Protein: CASSGGGSPETQYF.

The chain uses TRBV27 and TRBJ2-6; D is uncertain. Germline CDR1 MNHEY, CDR2 SMNVEV (reference sequence). V lost 2 bases and J lost 2, with 7 bases in between. The length of the CDR3 is 15 residues. The CDR3 loop is CASSLIYTGANVLTF. For the CDR3, the DNA is TGTGCCAGCAGTTTAATATATACTGGGGCCAACGTCCTGACTTTC.

The rearrangement links TRBV7-6 to TRBJ1-3; D not resolved. Trimming shortened V by 5 bases and J by 0 bases, and 17 bases separated the two germline ends. Germline V CDR1 and CDR2: SGHVS, FNYEAQ. The CDR3 has 17 amino acids. In nucleotides, the CDR3 is TGTGCCAGCAGCACCGCCGGTTGGACTCCCTCTGGAAACACCATATATTTT. Its translation is CASSTAGWTPSGNTIYF. Filled out from reference TRBV7-6 and TRBJ1-3, the complete variable domain reads GAGVSQSPRYKVTKRGQDVALRCDPISGHVSLYWYRQALGQGPEFLTYFNYEAQQDKSGLPNDRFSAERPEGSISTLTIQRTEQRDSAMYRCASSTAGWTPSGNTIYFGEGSWLTVV.

The V and J genes are TRBV7-9 and TRBJ1-2; the match to TRBD1 covers 9 bases. J lost 8 bases, V lost 3 bases, and 10 bases had no gene match. Germline V CDR1 and CDR2: SEHNR, FQNEAQ (reference sequence). The length of the CDR3 is 15 residues. The CDR3 is CASSFPDRGVRGYTF. In DNA form, the CDR3 reads TGTGCCAGCAGCTTCCCTGACAGGGGGGTAAGAGGCTACACCTTC.

V is TRBV6-5 and J is TRBJ2-1, with 7 bases identical to TRBD1. The CDR3 spans 15 residues. CDR1 is MNHEY and CDR2 is SVGAGI in the germline V gene. The ends lost 0 bases at V and 6 bases at J; junction bases unmatched: 5. CDR3 loop: CASSYSGGGTNEQFF. The DNA of the CDR3 is TGTGCCAGCAGTTACTCAGGGGGCGGCACCAATGAGCAGTTCTTC.